These 32 T cell receptor beta chains came from one sample sequenced in a study of blood T cell repertoires in COVID-19. Method: immunoSEQ multiplex PCR; TCRdb's copy keeps in-frame clones and lacks some. The sample has around 310,000 clones; 90% are singletons. The sample comprised peripheral blood. These receptors all come from a woman between 40 and 55 years old with COVID-19, enrolled during active disease.

CDR3 sequence (DNA): TGTGCCAGCAGCCAGTATACCTATGGCTACACCTTC. This sequence encodes CASSQYTYGYTF. The gene calls are TRBV9 and TRBJ1-2; D is undetermined. The CDR3 length is 12 residues. Trimming removed 4 bases from V and 4 bases from J, with 8 bases in between. Germline V gives CDR1 SGDLS, CDR2 YYNGEE.

The chain carries TRBV10-2 and TRBJ1-3; TRBD1 is a possible D gene (6 bases). Trimming cost V 0 bases and J 0 bases, with 6 bases left between them. The CDR3 spans 15 residues. Germline V gives CDR1 WSHSY, CDR2 SAAADI. The CDR3 is CASSESRGSGNTIYF. CDR3 sequence (DNA): TGCGCCAGCAGTGAGTCCAGGGGCTCTGGAAACACCATATATTTT.

This chain uses TRBV7-2 with TRBJ2-2, with 12 bases identical to TRBD2. V shed 5 bases and J 7 bases; nucleotides not matched to a gene: 11. The CDR3 loop spans 17 amino acids. Germline-derived CDR1 and CDR2 are SGHTA and FQGNSA. The CDR3 bases are TGTGCCAGCAGCCGGACTAGCGGGACCGGTGGGGACGGGGAGCTGTTTTTT. Translated: CASSRTSGTGGDGELFF.

The chain links TRBV29-1 to TRBJ1-2, with D tentatively TRBD1 (5 bases). This CDR3 region has 11 residues. The germline V gene has CDR1 SQVTM and CDR2 ANQGSEA. Between the trimmed V and J ends, which lost 7 bases and 8 bases, there was a span of 14 bases. The CDR3 sequence is CSAQGAQGYTF. CDR3 DNA sequence: TGCAGCGCCCAAGGGGCTCAGGGCTACACCTTC.

The V gene is TRBV28, the J gene TRBJ1-1; D is unresolved. CDR3 length: 13 amino acids. The V gene's germline CDR1 is MDHEN and CDR2 SYDVKM. V was clipped by 3 bases and J by 5 bases, with 10 bases between them. As DNA, the CDR3 is TGTGCCAGCAGTTTGCCAGAATTAACTGAAGCTTTCTTT. Translating it yields CASSLPELTEAFF.

The chain couples TRBV19 to TRBJ2-5; 10 nucleotides line up with TRBD2. CDR1 LNHDA and CDR2 SQIVND come from the germline V gene (reference sequence). The CDR3 sequence is 15 residues long. The V gene end was trimmed by 5 bases and the J gene end by 4 bases; junction bases not matched to a gene: 7. Here the CDR3 reads CASSGLTSGLETQYF. The CDR3 DNA follows: TGTGCCAGTAGTGGATTGACTAGCGGGCTAGAGACCCAGTACTTC.

V gene TRBV19 combines with J gene TRBJ1-5; 7 bases align to TRBD1. J was trimmed by 6 bases and V by 4 bases; bases with no gene match: 3. Germline V gene lookup returns CDR1 LNHDA and CDR2 SQIVND (reference sequence). The CDR3 runs 13 residues. CDR3 DNA sequence: TGTGCCAGTAGTACCCGACAGGGTCAGCCCCAGCATTTT. Its translation: CASSTRQGQPQHF. Based on the CDR3 plus reference TRBV19 and TRBJ1-5, the full variable domain is DGGITQSPKYLFRKEGQNVTLSCEQNLNHDAMYWYRQDPGQGLRLIYYSQIVNDFQKGDIAEGYSVSREKKESFPLTVTSAQKNPTAFYLCASSTRQGQPQHFGDGTRLSIL.

The chain is built from TRBV19 and TRBJ1-5, with 9 bases matching TRBD1. The CDR3 is made up of 14 amino acids. With V trimmed by 5 bases and J by 5 bases, 4 bases remained unmatched. Germline CDR1 reads LNHDA; CDR2 reads SQIVND (reference sequence). CDR3 DNA sequence: TGTGCCAGTAGTTTTACAGGGGGCGATCAGCCCCAGCATTTT. This translates into CASSFTGGDQPQHF.

This clone appeared once. This sequence joins TRBV29-1 and TRBJ1-1; possibly TRBD1 for D (6 bases). This CDR3 has 15 residues. V lost 0 bases to trimming and J lost 5 bases, with 16 bases between them. Per the germline V gene, CDR1 is SQVTM and CDR2 is ANQGSEA. In DNA, the CDR3 is TGCAGCGTTGAAGATGGTAGGGGGATGGCGACTGAAGCTTTCTTT. It encodes CSVEDGRGMATEAFF.

The CDR3 loop reads CATSKIYTDTQYF. CDR3 DNA: TGTGCCACCTCTAAAATATACACAGATACGCAGTATTTT. This sequence joins TRBV24-1 and TRBJ2-3; D not resolved. The CDR3 length is 13 residues. In germline, CDR1 is KGHDR, CDR2 SFDVKD. V dropped 9 bases and J dropped 2 bases, with 11 bases sitting between them.

CDR3 region: CASSLETGGPYEQYF. The DNA of the CDR3 is TGTGCCAGCAGCCTAGAGACAGGGGGTCCCTACGAGCAGTACTTC. The V gene is TRBV7-6, the J gene TRBJ2-7; 9 bases line up with TRBD1. The CDR3 consists of 15 residues. V shed 5 bases and J 2 bases; nucleotides not matched to a gene: 7. Germline V gene lookup returns CDR1 SGHVS and CDR2 FNYEAQ.

V and J are TRBV5-4 and TRBJ2-7; 7 bases are a match to TRBD1. The CDR3 covers 15 residues. CDR1 and CDR2 from the germline V gene are SGHNT and YYREEE (reference sequence). V shed 0 bases, J shed 0 bases, and the junction held 3 bases outside the gene matches. As DNA, the CDR3 is TGTGCCAGCAGCTTGGTTGGGACAGTCTCCTACGAGCAGTACTTC. It is translated as CASSLVGTVSYEQYF.

The chain recombines TRBV28 with TRBJ2-7, with 9 bases matching TRBD1. Germline V CDR1 and CDR2: MDHEN, SYDVKM. Trimming took 1 base from V and 5 from J; bases not matched to a gene: 3. CDR3 length: 14 residues. The CDR3 sequence: CASSLLQGANEQYF. CDR3 DNA: TGTGCCAGCAGTTTATTACAGGGGGCCAACGAGCAGTACTTC.

The rearrangement joins TRBV7-8 to TRBJ2-3, with a tentative D call TRBD2 (6 bases). This CDR3 is 15 amino acids long. V lost 5 bases and J lost 4, with 16 bases in between. CDR1 is SGHVS and CDR2 is FQNEAQ in the germline V gene. CDR3 DNA: TGTGCCAGCAGCCTGGAGGGGTTAGGGGCAGATACGCAGTATTTT. Its protein is CASSLEGLGADTQYF.

This clone was counted between two and nine times. This chain connects TRBV11-1 to TRBJ1-2; no reliable D call. With 0 bases removed from V and 6 bases from J, the gap between germline ends came to 8 bases. Germline assignment: CDR1 SGHAT and CDR2 FQDESV (reference sequence). This CDR3 is built from 13 residues. This CDR3 reads CASSLAPENGYTF. For the CDR3, the DNA is TGTGCCAGCAGCTTAGCGCCGGAGAATGGCTACACCTTC.

The J gene is TRBJ2-1, the V gene TRBV7-8; D is undetermined. The germline V and J ends were trimmed by 5 bases and 9 bases, with 11 bases remaining between them. CDR1 is SGHVS, CDR2 FQNEAQ, per germline. The CDR3 has 12 residues. The CDR3 reads CASSPRRVEQFF. The CDR3 nucleotides read TGTGCCAGCAGCCCCCGCCGCGTTGAGCAGTTCTTC.

This clone was counted once. The V and J genes are TRBV4-3 and TRBJ2-7; 7 bases match TRBD1. The CDR3 spans 16 residues. Germline CDR1 and CDR2: LGHNA and YSLEER. V trimming: 2 bases; J trimming: 2 bases; junction bases outside the gene matches: 9. This chain's CDR3 is CASSQLPTGEPYEQYF. The CDR3 coding sequence is TGCGCCAGCAGCCAACTTCCCACAGGGGAACCCTACGAGCAGTACTTC.

The rearrangement links TRBV18 to TRBJ2-6; 9 bases line up with TRBD1. Germline loops: CDR1 KGHSH, CDR2 LQKENI. This CDR3 has 19 residues. The V segment lost 1 base and the J segment 4 bases; nucleotides outside the gene matches: 11. CDR3 in amino acids: CASSPQTGGAELGANVLTF. The CDR3 DNA sequence: TGTGCCAGCTCACCACAAACAGGGGGCGCTGAGCTGGGGGCCAACGTCCTGACTTTC.

The genes are TRBV2 and TRBJ1-3, with D unclear. This CDR3 has 12 amino acids. Trimming shortened V by 6 bases and J by 3 bases, and 6 bases separated the two germline ends. Germline CDR1 SNHLY, CDR2 FYNNEI. This chain's CDR3 is CASRRDGNTIYF. In DNA, the CDR3 is TGTGCCAGCAGGAGGGATGGAAACACCATATATTTT.

The chain combines TRBV3-1 (or the pseudogene TRBV3-2) with TRBJ2-7, with D perhaps matching TRBD1 (7 bases). CDR3 length equals 16 residues. The germline CDR1 and CDR2 sequences are LGHDT and YNNKEL (reference sequence). Trimming removed 4 bases from V and 3 bases from J, with 19 bases in between. The CDR3 sequence is CASSPRRLGTDYEQYF. CDR3 nucleotides: TGTGCCAGCAGCCCTCGAAGACTAGGGACAGACTACGAGCAGTACTTC.

In this sample, this clone turned up a few times. The V and J genes are TRBV18 and TRBJ1-1; D is perhaps TRBD1 (6 bases). This CDR3 is 14 amino acids long. V was clipped by 3 bases and J by 8 bases, with 16 bases between them. Germline CDR1 is KGHSH and CDR2 is LQKENI. The CDR3 coding sequence is TGTGCCAGCTCACCTAGGACAGACCTTAGAGAAGCTTTCTTT. This encodes CASSPRTDLREAFF.

The chain joins TRBV27 to TRBJ2-7; possibly TRBD2 for D (6 bases). Trimming took 6 bases from V and 7 from J, leaving 10 bases between them. The CDR3 spans 11 residues. In germline, CDR1 is MNHEY, CDR2 SMNVEV (reference sequence). In DNA form, the CDR3 reads TGTGCCAGCAGGGAGGGTGGAGAGCAGTACTTC. Protein: CASREGGEQYF.

This clone was seen just once. This rearrangement joins TRBV23-1 to TRBJ1-2; D is possibly TRBD1 (6 bases). TRBV23-1 is annotated as an ORF whose role is uncertain. CDR3 length: 15 residues. Trimming took off 4 bases at V and 0 bases at J, with 12 bases between the two ends. The CDR3 reads CASSLRGPPNYGYTF. As DNA, the CDR3 is TGCGCCAGCAGTCTCAGGGGACCTCCTAACTATGGCTACACCTTC.

CDR3 protein: CASSLRTRYTEAFF. The CDR3 DNA reads TGTGCCAGCAGCTTGCGGACAAGGTACACTGAAGCTTTCTTT. The rearrangement joins TRBV7-2 to TRBJ1-1, with D maybe TRBD1 (5 bases). Trimming shortened V by 3 bases and J by 3 bases, and 11 bases separated the two germline ends. CDR3 size: 14 residues. The germline gives CDR1 SGHTA, CDR2 FQGNSA.

CDR3 region: CASSVTGGYEQYF. The CDR3 DNA reads TGTGCCAGCAGCGTCACCGGGGGATACGAGCAGTACTTC. The chain combines TRBV7-3 with TRBJ2-7; tentatively, D is TRBD2 (6 bases). V lost 5 bases, J lost 4 bases, and 12 bases lay in between. Germline-derived CDR1 and CDR2 are SGHTA and FQGTGA. The CDR3 sequence is 13 residues long.

This chain joins TRBV19 and TRBJ2-7; TRBD2 matches at 11 bases. Unmatched junction bases numbered 10, after V lost 5 bases and J lost 7 bases. There are 15 residues in the CDR3. The V gene's germline CDR1 is LNHDA and CDR2 SQIVND (reference sequence). The CDR3 nucleotides read TGTGCCAGTAGTTTACTAGCGGGGGCCTCGGGGGAGCAGTACTTC. This codes for CASSLLAGASGEQYF. The full variable domain, in which reference TRBV19 and TRBJ2-7 provide the parts outside the CDR3, is DGGITQSPKYLFRKEGQNVTLSCEQNLNHDAMYWYRQDPGQGLRLIYYSQIVNDFQKGDIAEGYSVSREKKESFPLTVTSAQKNPTAFYLCASSLLAGASGEQYFGPGTRLTVT.

The chain links TRBV7-3 to TRBJ2-5, with 7 bases matching TRBD2. V gave up 7 bases and J gave up 4 bases; unmatched junction bases: 12. This CDR3 is built from 15 residues. Germline values: CDR1 SGHTA, CDR2 FQGTGA. This CDR3 is CASTLQGLAVETQYF. CDR3 nucleotide sequence: TGTGCCAGCACCCTTCAAGGGCTAGCGGTAGAGACCCAGTACTTC.

The chain is built from TRBV6-5 and TRBJ1-1; unclear D gene. CDR1 and CDR2 (germline): MNHEY, SVGAGI. There are 13 residues in the CDR3. Trimming removed 6 bases from V and 1 base from J, with 9 bases in between. DNA for the CDR3: TGTGCCAGCAGGGATGACTGGAACACTGAAGCTTTCTTT. It specifies CASRDDWNTEAFF.

The V gene is TRBV7-6, the J gene TRBJ2-7, with 9 bases that match TRBD1. Germline CDR1 reads SGHVS; CDR2 reads FNYEAQ. CDR3 length: 14 amino acids. V shed 1 base and J 6 bases; nucleotides not matched to a gene: 4. CDR3 sequence (DNA): TGTGCCAGCAGCTTAGGACAGGGGGGGTCCGAGCAGTACTTC. Protein: CASSLGQGGSEQYF.

The chain combines TRBV4-3 with TRBJ2-7; tentatively, D is TRBD1 (6 bases). The V gene lost 1 base and the J gene lost 7 bases, with 20 bases spanning the gap. The CDR3 is 16 residues long. Per germline, CDR1 LGHNA and CDR2 YSLEER. The CDR3 loop reads CASSQAWAGESWEQYF. The CDR3 coding sequence is TGCGCCAGCAGCCAAGCTTGGGCAGGGGAATCATGGGAGCAGTACTTC.

The chain joins TRBV1 to TRBJ1-3. TRBV1 is described as a pseudogene. This CDR3 has 17 residues. The DNA of the CDR3 is TGCACCAGCAGCCAAGAACGTCCCCTATTCGCTGGAAACACCATATATTTT. It yields the protein CTSSQERPLFAGNTIYF.

This chain uses TRBV12-5 with TRBJ2-7, with 7 bases lining up with TRBD1. The junction had 9 bases not matched to a gene; V was cut back by 7 bases and J by 0 bases. This CDR3 contains 15 residues. The germline V gene encodes CDR1 LGHNT and CDR2 FRNRAP. DNA of the CDR3: TGTGCTAGTGACTCGGACAGGAGAGCCTCCTACGAGCAGTACTTC. Translation gives CASDSDRRASYEQYF. The whole variable domain, remainder taken from reference TRBV12-5 and TRBJ2-7, is DARVTQTPRHKVTEMGQEVTMRCQPILGHNTVFWYRQTMMQGLELLAYFRNRAPLDDSGMPKDRFSAEMPDATLATLKIQPSEPRDSAVYFCASDSDRRASYEQYFGPGTRLTVT.